The 9 T cell receptor beta chains reported below all come from one sample, sequenced in a study of blood T cell repertoires in COVID-19. Profiled with immunoSEQ multiplex PCR; TCRdb holds only in-frame clones, not every one. The table includes about 280,000 clones, around 86% detected once. The sample was peripheral blood. The source of these receptors is a man aged 35 to 55 with active or convalescent COVID-19.

This rearrangement joins TRBV2 to TRBJ1-1; D is ambiguous. The ends were cut back, 1 base at V and 5 bases at J, with 5 bases in the middle. CDR3 length equals 12 residues. Germline V gene lookup returns CDR1 SNHLY and CDR2 FYNNEI. In DNA, the CDR3 is TGTGCCAGCAGTGAAGGTCGTACTGAAGCTTTCTTT. This translates into CASSEGRTEAFF.

The rearrangement joins TRBV6-5 to TRBJ2-7; possibly TRBD1 for D (6 bases). CDR1 is MNHEY and CDR2 is SVGAGI in the germline V gene. The ends were cut back, 5 bases at V and 2 bases at J, with 13 bases in the middle. This CDR3 region has 14 residues. Here the CDR3 reads CASSIQGYPYEQYF. DNA for the CDR3: TGTGCCAGCAGTATCCAGGGGTACCCCTACGAGCAGTACTTC.

In DNA form, the CDR3 reads TGTGCCAGCAGCGTCACGACAGGGAATTATGGCTACACCTTC. Amino acids: CASSVTTGNYGYTF. The V call is TRBV3-1 (or the pseudogene TRBV3-2), the J call TRBJ1-2; 7 nucleotides align to TRBD1. J gave up 5 bases and V 5 bases, and 8 bases lay outside the gene matches. Germline values: CDR1 LGHDT, CDR2 YNNKEL (reference sequence). This CDR3 is 14 amino acids long.

The rearrangement joins TRBV7-6 to TRBJ1-4; D is uncertain. The ends were cut back, 1 base at V and 7 bases at J, with 16 bases in the middle. Germline V gene data show CDR1 as SGHVS and CDR2 as FNYEAQ. CDR3 size: 16 residues. The CDR3 nucleotides read TGTGCCAGCAGCTTAGTAGGTTCCAGGAAAATTGAAAAACTGTTTTTT. Residues: CASSLVGSRKIEKLFF.

V gene TRBV15 combines with J gene TRBJ1-3; TRBD1 matches 7 bases. Per the germline V gene, CDR1 is LNHNV and CDR2 is YYDKDF (reference sequence). Trimming took 4 bases from V and 2 from J; bases not matched to a gene: 14. The CDR3 runs to 18 residues. The CDR3 is CATSTANTRQGAGNTIYF. The CDR3 bases are TGTGCCACCAGCACTGCAAACACCCGACAGGGCGCTGGAAACACCATATATTTT.

This chain connects TRBV11-2 to TRBJ2-3; 13 bases match TRBD2. Germline values: CDR1 SGHAT, CDR2 FQNNGV. V shed 5 bases and J 9 bases; nucleotides not matched to a gene: 8. This CDR3 contains 15 residues. CDR3 coding DNA: TGTGCCAGCAGCCCGACTAGCGGGGGGAGGTGGACGCAGTATTTT. This gives the protein CASSPTSGGRWTQYF.

With respect to this clone: At one boundary the junction diverges from the germline segment, which might be a read error. The chain is built from TRBV28 and TRBJ1-2; TRBD1 is a possible D gene (5 bases). This CDR3 is built from 11 residues. The germline V gene encodes CDR1 MDHEN and CDR2 SYDVKM. The CDR3 reads CASTTGEPPSF. For the CDR3, the DNA is TGTGCCAGCACCACGGGGGAGCCCCCCTCCTTC.

This chain connects TRBV3-1 (or the pseudogene TRBV3-2) to TRBJ2-3; D ambiguous. This CDR3 region has 12 residues. Trimming removed 2 bases from V and 5 bases from J, with 5 bases in between. Germline V gene data show CDR1 as LGHDT and CDR2 as YNNKEL (reference sequence). The CDR3 loop reads CASSQPGDTQYF. The CDR3 nucleotides are TGTGCCAGCAGCCAACCAGGAGATACGCAGTATTTT.

The table lists this clone with a count of one. The chain combines TRBV30 with TRBJ2-1, with a tentative D call TRBD2 (6 bases). The ends were cut back, 4 bases at V and 4 bases at J, with 8 bases in the middle. The CDR3 loop spans 12 amino acids. The germline V gene encodes CDR1 GTSNPN and CDR2 SVGIG (reference sequence). This CDR3 reads CAWTGRYNEQFF. CDR3 nucleotide sequence: TGTGCCTGGACAGGGAGGTACAATGAGCAGTTCTTC.